This T cell receptor (beta chain) was sequenced for a study of cytomegalovirus exposure and HLA in healthy donors. Overall study: It was reported in a later analysis that the same platform had been used for the roughly 130 validation repertoires as for the approximately 700 first-cohort repertoires.

Findings and limits, study-wide: Subsequent analysis revealed that first-cohort TCR clusters tended to co-occur in the 95 to 150 validation repertoires. TCR beta chains numbering about 160 were designated cytomegalovirus-associated.

Per germline, CDR1 SGDLS and CDR2 YYNGEE. Trimming removed 1 base from V and 5 bases from J, with 7 bases in between. CDR3 length: 12 residues. As to this clone: Its matching antigen is unknown.

TCRdb keeps only in-frame clones here, not all; method: immunoSEQ multiplex PCR. Altogether 250,000 or so clones are present, roughly 90% being singletons, with the ten largest covering about 12%. The specimen was PBMCs. This sequence originates from a man younger than 35 in good health and CMV-seropositive. The chain combines TRBV9 with TRBJ2-7; perhaps TRBD2 as D (6 bases). CDR3 loop: CASSVREDEQYF. The CDR3 DNA is TGTGCCAGCAGCGTAAGGGAGGACGAGCAGTACTTC. Supplemented by reference TRBV9 and TRBJ2-7, the full variable domain reads DSGVTQTPKHLITATGQRVTLRCSPRSGDLSVYWYQQSLDQGLQFLIQYYNGEERAKGNILERFSAQQFPDLHSELNLSSLELGDSALYFCASSVREDEQYFGPGTRLTVT.